Shown below are 31 T cell receptor beta chains from a single sample sequenced in a study of blood T cell repertoires in COVID-19. Produced via immunoSEQ multiplex PCR; TCRdb's table is partial and in-frame only. The sample lists around 120,000 clones, around 87% occurring once. Sequenced material: peripheral blood. These receptors were collected from a woman in her 70s with acute or convalescent COVID-19.

The V call is TRBV28, the J call TRBJ2-1, with 8 bases lining up with TRBD1. The CDR3 loop spans 18 amino acids. The V and J ends lost 7 bases and 3 bases, in that order; junction bases with no gene match: 17. CDR1 MDHEN and CDR2 SYDVKM come from the germline V gene. The CDR3 region has the DNA TGTGCCAGCACCCCTAGGGTCGCCCGGGACAGGAACTACAATGAGCAGTTCTTC. Its protein product is CASTPRVARDRNYNEQFF.

V gene TRBV2 combines with J gene TRBJ1-3; 9 bases are a match to TRBD1. Germline CDR1 reads SNHLY; CDR2 reads FYNNEI. The length of the CDR3 is 15 residues. V trimming: 2 bases; J trimming: 8 bases; junction bases outside the gene matches: 7. CDR3 in DNA: TGTGCCAGCAGTGAATCCGGGACAGGGACGGACACCATATATTTT. Amino acid sequence: CASSESGTGTDTIYF.

This chain connects TRBV5-6 to TRBJ2-3, with D possibly TRBD2 on 5 matching bases. This CDR3 region has 12 residues. V was trimmed by 4 bases and J by 3 bases, leaving 6 bases between them. Germline CDR1 and CDR2: SGHDT and YYEEEE. Here the CDR3 DNA reads TGTGCCAGCAGCCCGGGGACAGATACGCAGTATTTT. Encoded protein: CASSPGTDTQYF.

The chain's CDR3 is CASSLLGNQPQHF. DNA for the CDR3: TGTGCCAGCAGTTTATTAGGCAATCAGCCCCAGCATTTT. V is TRBV27 and J is TRBJ1-5; unclear D gene. This CDR3 is 13 amino acids long. Germline V gene data show CDR1 as MNHEY and CDR2 as SMNVEV (reference sequence). Trimming took off 1 base at V and 2 bases at J, with 3 bases between the two ends.

This rearrangement joins TRBV28 to TRBJ1-5; D is possibly TRBD1 (6 bases). The length of the CDR3 is 14 residues. From germline, CDR1 is MDHEN and CDR2 SYDVKM. With 7 bases removed from V and 1 base from J, the gap between germline ends came to 11 bases. CDR3 loop: CASTSGQSNQPQHF. DNA of the CDR3: TGTGCCAGCACCAGTGGACAGAGCAATCAGCCCCAGCATTTT.

The chain employs TRBV3-1 (or the pseudogene TRBV3-2) and TRBJ2-7; 10 bases are a match to TRBD2. Germline CDR1 reads LGHDT; CDR2 reads YNNKEL (reference sequence). CDR3 length equals 15 residues. V lost 4 bases to trimming and J lost 1 base; unmatched junction nucleotides: 4. The CDR3 DNA reads TGTGCCAGCAGCCGGGGGACTAGCGTGTCCTACGAGCAGTACTTC. The encoded protein is CASSRGTSVSYEQYF.

V and J are TRBV28 and TRBJ2-7, with D perhaps matching TRBD1 (6 bases). V gave up 2 bases and J gave up 4 bases, with 12 bases separating them. The CDR3 totals 14 residues. Germline V gives CDR1 MDHEN, CDR2 SYDVKM. CDR3 sequence (DNA): TGTGCCAGCAGTTTAGGGGGCAGGGGTTACGAGCAGTACTTC. This sequence encodes CASSLGGRGYEQYF.

The genes are TRBV5-1 and TRBJ2-1, with D perhaps TRBD1 (6 bases). Trimming left V 2 bases short and J 3 bases short, with 12 bases between. The CDR3 spans 15 residues. Germline V gene sequence: CDR1 SGHRS, CDR2 YFSETQ. CDR3 sequence reads: CASSLQGNLYNEQFF. In DNA form, the CDR3 reads TGCGCCAGCAGCTTACAGGGTAATCTCTACAATGAGCAGTTCTTC.

The genes are TRBV2 and TRBJ1-2, with a possible D match to TRBD1 (6 bases). CDR1 is SNHLY and CDR2 is FYNNEI in the germline V gene. CDR3 length: 15 amino acids. Trimming pared 1 base from V and 0 bases from J, leaving 9 bases between. CDR3 amino acids: CASSEEGEANYGYTF. The DNA of the CDR3 is TGTGCCAGCAGTGAAGAGGGGGAAGCTAACTATGGCTACACCTTC.

The chain combines TRBV15 with TRBJ2-5; 7 nucleotides agree with TRBD1. Germline V lookup: CDR1 LNHNV, CDR2 YYDKDF (reference sequence). The CDR3 sequence is 15 residues long. V lost 1 base, J lost 1 base, and 3 bases stayed unmatched. The CDR3 loop reads CATSRVGQFQETQYF. CDR3 DNA: TGTGCCACCAGCAGAGTGGGACAGTTCCAAGAGACCCAGTACTTC. Together with reference TRBV15 and TRBJ2-5, the CDR3 gives the full variable domain: DAMVIQNPRYQVTQFGKPVTLSCSQTLNHNVMYWYQQKSSQAPKLLFHYYDKDFNNEADTPDNFQSRRPNTSFCFLDIRSPGLGDTAMYLCATSRVGQFQETQYFGPGTRLLVL.

A few counts support this clone. This chain links TRBV4-2 with TRBJ1-1; no reliable D call. Trimming removed 0 bases from V and 8 bases from J, with 13 bases in between. CDR3 size: 14 residues. Per the germline V gene, CDR1 is LGHNA and CDR2 is YNFKEQ. The CDR3 nucleotides read TGTGCCAGCAGCCAAGATCCATCCTTCAGGGAAGCTTTCTTT. This encodes CASSQDPSFREAFF.

The V and J genes are TRBV10-3 and TRBJ2-3; TRBD1 matches at 7 bases. J gave up 0 bases and V 7 bases, and 7 bases lay outside the gene matches. The CDR3 totals 15 residues. The germline CDR1 and CDR2 sequences are ENHRY and SYGVKD. The CDR3 sequence is CAITQTGLSTDTQYF. In nucleotides, the CDR3 is TGTGCCATCACCCAGACAGGGCTTAGCACAGATACGCAGTATTTT.

The chain links TRBV18 to TRBJ2-7, with TRBD1 matching 7 bases. The CDR3 covers 15 residues. CDR1 is KGHSH, CDR2 LQKENI, per germline. Trimming at V came to 6 bases and at J to 5 bases, leaving 13 bases not matched to a gene. As DNA, the CDR3 is TGTGCCAGCTCCCGAGGACGGCAGGGGGTTGACGAGCAGTACTTC. Its translation is CASSRGRQGVDEQYF.

This chain links TRBV5-1 with TRBJ2-5; the match to TRBD2 covers 13 bases. This CDR3 is 15 amino acids long. V shed 4 bases and J 4 bases; nucleotides not matched to a gene: 4. CDR1 is SGHRS and CDR2 is YFSETQ in the germline V gene. The DNA for the CDR3 is TGCGCCAGCAGCCAACTAGCGGGGGGGCTAGAGACCCAGTACTTC. As protein: CASSQLAGGLETQYF.

In this sample, this clone turned up a few times. This chain links TRBV5-5 with TRBJ2-1; 9 bases align to TRBD1. Trimming at V came to 4 bases and at J to 4 bases, leaving 6 bases not matched to a gene. The germline gives CDR1 SGHKS, CDR2 YYEKEE (reference sequence). The CDR3 length is 15 residues. DNA for the CDR3: TGTGCCAGCAGCGGGACAGGGAGGGGATACAATGAGCAGTTCTTC. Amino acid sequence: CASSGTGRGYNEQFF.

This clone was detected once. V usage is TRBV18 and J usage is TRBJ2-3, with a weak D call TRBD1 (5 bases). The CDR3 runs to 14 residues. CDR1 KGHSH and CDR2 LQKENI come from the germline V gene. V was shortened by 2 bases and J by 0 bases, with 6 bases between the two germline ends. This CDR3 is CASSPRGSTDTQYF. CDR3 DNA: TGTGCCAGCTCACCAAGGGGAAGCACAGATACGCAGTATTTT.

The chain recombines TRBV5-1 with TRBJ1-3, with D perhaps TRBD1 (6 bases). The CDR3 runs 15 residues. CDR1 is SGHRS, CDR2 YFSETQ, per germline. Trimming removed 1 base from V and 4 bases from J, with 12 bases in between. The CDR3 here is CASSLFTGIGNTIYF. The CDR3 DNA reads as TGCGCCAGCAGCTTGTTTACAGGGATAGGAAACACCATATATTTT.

This clone was seen more than once but under ten times. This sequence joins TRBV15 and TRBJ2-1; 8 nucleotides line up with TRBD2. Germline lookup yields CDR1 LNHNV and CDR2 YYDKDF (reference sequence). CDR3 length equals 14 residues. V shed 5 bases and J 4 bases; nucleotides not matched to a gene: 4. The DNA for the CDR3 is TGTGCCACCAGCGTTAGCGGGACTTACAATGAGCAGTTCTTC. It codes for CATSVSGTYNEQFF.

The chain joins TRBV6-1 to TRBJ1-2; D gene ambiguous. The CDR3 spans 16 residues. In germline, CDR1 is MNHNS, CDR2 SASEGT. V dropped 1 base and J dropped 7 bases, with 19 bases sitting between them. The CDR3 coding sequence is TGTGCCAGCAGTGAAGGATCAATTTGGGTCCGGGGTGGCTACACCTTC. This codes for CASSEGSIWVRGGYTF.

V and J are TRBV30 and TRBJ2-7; TRBD1 matches at 7 bases. The J segment lost 4 bases and the V segment lost 1 base, leaving 7 bases of the junction unmatched. CDR3 length equals 14 residues. Germline CDR1 reads GTSNPN; CDR2 reads SVGIG (reference sequence). CDR3 region: CAWSEQGKSYEQYF. In nucleotides, the CDR3 is TGTGCCTGGAGTGAACAGGGGAAGTCTTACGAGCAGTACTTC.

This sequence joins TRBV6-5 and TRBJ2-1, with D possibly being TRBD1 (5 bases). The germline V gene has CDR1 MNHEY and CDR2 SVGAGI. CDR3 length equals 12 residues. V dropped 8 bases and J dropped 4 bases, with 9 bases sitting between them. CDR3 protein: CASRRGYNEQFF. CDR3 coding DNA: TGTGCCAGCCGTAGGGGATACAATGAGCAGTTCTTC.

The V gene is TRBV2, the J gene TRBJ1-1; 8 bases fit TRBD1. V lost 9 bases and J lost 1; bases outside the gene matches: 4. Germline V lookup: CDR1 SNHLY, CDR2 FYNNEI. CDR3 size: 13 residues. CDR3 sequence reads: CARRTGPNTEAFF. The CDR3 DNA sequence: TGTGCCAGAAGGACAGGGCCGAACACTGAAGCTTTCTTT.

This clone is a singleton in its sample. This chain connects TRBV10-2 to TRBJ2-7; 9 nucleotides line up with TRBD2. Germline CDR1 is WSHSY and CDR2 is SAAADI. This CDR3 has 13 amino acids. Germline trimming cut 8 bases from V and 4 bases from J; bases unmatched to any gene: 6. The CDR3 bases are TGCGCCAGCTCCGTAGCGGGGGATTACGAGCAGTACTTC. It translates to CASSVAGDYEQYF.

This sequence joins TRBV7-2 and TRBJ2-7; D is ambiguous. V was pared by 1 base and J by 6 bases, with 10 bases between. Per the germline V gene, CDR1 is SGHTA and CDR2 is FQGNSA. This CDR3 is 13 amino acids long. The CDR3 DNA reads as TGTGCCAGCAGCTTAGTTCGCAAGCCCGAGCAGTACTTC. It translates to CASSLVRKPEQYF.

The rearrangement uses TRBV3-1 (or the pseudogene TRBV3-2) and TRBJ1-5; TRBD1 matches 9 bases. After removal of 6 bases from V and 7 bases from J, the junction contained 7 bases not matched to a gene. This CDR3 contains 14 residues. CDR1 is LGHDT and CDR2 is YNNKEL in the germline V gene (reference sequence). The CDR3 is CASSRTGGEQPQHF. The DNA for the CDR3 is TGTGCCAGCAGTCGTACAGGGGGCGAACAGCCCCAGCATTTT.

The chain uses TRBV6-5 and TRBJ2-7, with D possibly TRBD1 on 5 matching bases. V lost 1 base to trimming and J lost 1 base, with 14 bases between them. The CDR3 runs to 16 residues. Germline CDR1 MNHEY, CDR2 SVGAGI. The CDR3 DNA reads as TGTGCCAGCAGTTACTTCTTCAGGGATGGTTCCTACGAGCAGTACTTC. It translates to CASSYFFRDGSYEQYF.

The rearrangement uses TRBV3-1 (or the pseudogene TRBV3-2) and TRBJ2-4; D is unclear. Trimming took 0 bases from V and 6 from J, leaving 6 bases between them. This CDR3 contains 13 residues. The germline V gene encodes CDR1 LGHDT and CDR2 YNNKEL (reference sequence). The CDR3 reads CASSQDTGNIQYF. The CDR3 DNA follows: TGTGCCAGCAGCCAAGATACGGGAAACATTCAGTACTTC.

V usage is TRBV11-3 and J usage is TRBJ2-3, with 9 nucleotides matching TRBD2. There are 16 residues in the CDR3. The germline gives CDR1 SGHNT, CDR2 YENEEA. The V and J ends lost 5 bases and 3 bases, in that order; junction bases with no gene match: 9. The CDR3 loop reads CASSTKGGGATDTQYF. The CDR3 DNA sequence: TGTGCCAGCAGCACAAAGGGCGGGGGGGCGACAGATACGCAGTATTTT.

In its sample, this clone was seen once. CDR3 sequence reads: CASSQGTSPDTQYF. As DNA, the CDR3 is TGCGCCAGCAGCCAAGGGACTAGCCCAGATACGCAGTATTTT. The J gene is TRBJ2-3, the V gene TRBV4-1; 8 nucleotides align to TRBD2. CDR1 is MGHRA, CDR2 YSYEKL, per germline. Trimming removed 1 base from V and 4 bases from J; junction bases left unmatched: 1. The CDR3 runs 14 residues.

The chain combines TRBV18 with TRBJ1-5; 8 bases match TRBD1. The V and J ends lost 4 bases and 5 bases, in that order; junction bases with no gene match: 4. The CDR3 covers 14 residues. Germline CDR1 and CDR2: KGHSH and LQKENI. This CDR3 is CASSLGQGDQPQHF. CDR3 nucleotide sequence: TGTGCCAGCTCACTTGGACAGGGTGATCAGCCCCAGCATTTT.

DNA for the CDR3: TGTGCCATCAGTGGGACAGGGACCCCGAACACTGAAGCTTTCTTT. It yields the protein CAISGTGTPNTEAFF. The rearrangement uses TRBV10-3 and TRBJ1-1; 8 nucleotides match TRBD1. Germline CDR1 reads ENHRY; CDR2 reads SYGVKD. With 4 bases clipped from V and 1 base from J, the junction kept 5 bases outside the gene matches. CDR3 length: 15 amino acids.